This T cell receptor beta chain emerged from a study of blood T cell repertoires in COVID-19. Study at large: Some COVID-19 samples were acute and others convalescent; all came from the United States, Italy and Spain. PBMCs, B-cell-depleted T cells, or T cells were the source of the cDNA or gDNA that made up the material.

Original data processing: Nucleated cell counts were estimated from reference gene primer amplification. Generated by immunoSEQ multiplex PCR, the TCRdb table keeps only in-frame clones and is missing some. V and J calls and clone size are given by that table; D and trimming were obtained from the DNA. The table has more than 90,000 clones, 75% to 90% seen once. The sample holds a few counts of this clone. Specimen: peripheral blood. The receptor comes from a woman between 70 and 85 years old with acute or convalescent COVID-19.

The CDR3 region has the DNA TGTGCCAGCAGCGTAGCGGCCCAGGGGGGCGGCTACACCTTC. Translating gives CASSVAAQGGGYTF. This chain links TRBV9 with TRBJ1-2, with 7 nucleotides matching TRBD1. Germline assignment: CDR1 SGDLS and CDR2 YYNGEE. The V and J ends lost 0 bases and 8 bases, in that order; junction bases with no gene match: 7. The CDR3 consists of 14 residues.